This TCR beta chain was captured in a study of blood T cell repertoires in COVID-19. About the study: Specimens from acute and convalescent COVID-19 originated in the United States, Italy and Spain. From T cells, B-cell-depleted T cells, or PBMCs came the material, which was cDNA or gDNA.

The length of the CDR3 is 18 residues. Losses at the gene ends were 2 bases for V and 0 bases for J; bases not matched to a gene: 8. Per the germline V gene, CDR1 is MRHNA and CDR2 is SNTAGT. In the original workflow: Amplification from reference gene primers served as the basis for estimated nucleated cell counts. Some clones are missing from TCRdb's copy, which holds only in-frame ones; the method was immunoSEQ multiplex PCR. V and J calls plus clone size are reproduced from that table; the DNA served to infer D and trimming. The sample holds 210,000 or so clones, 65% to 90% seen once. The Seattle patients, enrolled during active infection, were followed longitudinally.

The sequencing input was peripheral blood. The TCR sequence derives from a man aged 45-65 years with COVID-19, enrolled during active disease. The genes are TRBV6-4 and TRBJ2-4, with TRBD1 matching 9 bases. CDR3 nucleotide sequence: TGTGCCAGCAGTGACGGACAGGGGTCGGGATTAGCCAAAAACATTCAGTACTTC. The encoded protein is CASSDGQGSGLAKNIQYF.